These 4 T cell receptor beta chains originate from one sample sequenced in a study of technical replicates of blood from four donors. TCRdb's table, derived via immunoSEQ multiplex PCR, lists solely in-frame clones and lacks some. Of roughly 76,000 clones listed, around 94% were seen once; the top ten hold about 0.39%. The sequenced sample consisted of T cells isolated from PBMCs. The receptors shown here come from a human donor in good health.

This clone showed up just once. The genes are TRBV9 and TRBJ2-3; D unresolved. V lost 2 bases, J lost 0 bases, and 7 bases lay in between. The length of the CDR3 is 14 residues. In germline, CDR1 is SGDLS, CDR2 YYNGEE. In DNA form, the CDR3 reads TGTGCCAGCAGCGTCCTTAGCAGCACAGATACGCAGTATTTT. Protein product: CASSVLSSTDTQYF.

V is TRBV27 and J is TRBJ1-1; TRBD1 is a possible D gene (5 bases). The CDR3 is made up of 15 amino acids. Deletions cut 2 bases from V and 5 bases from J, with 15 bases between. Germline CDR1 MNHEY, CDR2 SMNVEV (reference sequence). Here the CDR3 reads CASSLVPGGRTEAFF. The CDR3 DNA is TGTGCCAGCAGTTTAGTCCCGGGGGGACGTACTGAAGCTTTCTTT.

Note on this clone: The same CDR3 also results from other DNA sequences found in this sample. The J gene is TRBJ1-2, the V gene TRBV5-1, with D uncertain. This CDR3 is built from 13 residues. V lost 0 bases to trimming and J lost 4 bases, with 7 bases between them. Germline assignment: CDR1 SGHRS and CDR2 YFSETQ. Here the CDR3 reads CASSLGRLYGYTF. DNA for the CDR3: TGCGCCAGCAGCTTGGGGCGACTCTATGGCTACACCTTC. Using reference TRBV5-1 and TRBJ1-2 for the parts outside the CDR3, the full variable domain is KAGVTQTPRYLIKTRGQQVTLSCSPISGHRSVSWYQQTPGQGLQFLFEYFSETQRNKGNFPGRFSGRQFSNSRSEMNVSTLELGDSALYLCASSLGRLYGYTFGSGTRLTVV.

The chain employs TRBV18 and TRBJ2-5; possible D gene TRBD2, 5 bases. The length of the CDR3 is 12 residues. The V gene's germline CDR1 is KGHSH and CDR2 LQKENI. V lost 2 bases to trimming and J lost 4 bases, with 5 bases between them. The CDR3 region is CASSPSGETQYF. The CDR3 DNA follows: TGTGCCAGCTCACCAAGCGGAGAGACCCAGTACTTC.